This TCR beta chain was obtained from a study of blood T cell repertoires in COVID-19. The CDR3 totals 15 residues. Germline CDR1 and CDR2: MDHEN and SYDVKM. V dropped 6 bases and J dropped 3; count of bases not matched to a gene: 9. Assay used: immunoSEQ multiplex PCR; TCRdb lists only in-frame clones, some missing. Here the sample spans approximately 290,000 clones, approximately 83% being singletons. The V gene is TRBV28, the J gene TRBJ2-3, with TRBD1 identical over 7 bases. Sample: peripheral blood. This clonotype was obtained from a person aged 65 to 79 with COVID-19, enrolled during active disease. In DNA form, the CDR3 reads TGTGCCAGCAGACCCCAGGGGGTTCGGACAGATACGCAGTATTTT. It specifies CASRPQGVRTDTQYF.